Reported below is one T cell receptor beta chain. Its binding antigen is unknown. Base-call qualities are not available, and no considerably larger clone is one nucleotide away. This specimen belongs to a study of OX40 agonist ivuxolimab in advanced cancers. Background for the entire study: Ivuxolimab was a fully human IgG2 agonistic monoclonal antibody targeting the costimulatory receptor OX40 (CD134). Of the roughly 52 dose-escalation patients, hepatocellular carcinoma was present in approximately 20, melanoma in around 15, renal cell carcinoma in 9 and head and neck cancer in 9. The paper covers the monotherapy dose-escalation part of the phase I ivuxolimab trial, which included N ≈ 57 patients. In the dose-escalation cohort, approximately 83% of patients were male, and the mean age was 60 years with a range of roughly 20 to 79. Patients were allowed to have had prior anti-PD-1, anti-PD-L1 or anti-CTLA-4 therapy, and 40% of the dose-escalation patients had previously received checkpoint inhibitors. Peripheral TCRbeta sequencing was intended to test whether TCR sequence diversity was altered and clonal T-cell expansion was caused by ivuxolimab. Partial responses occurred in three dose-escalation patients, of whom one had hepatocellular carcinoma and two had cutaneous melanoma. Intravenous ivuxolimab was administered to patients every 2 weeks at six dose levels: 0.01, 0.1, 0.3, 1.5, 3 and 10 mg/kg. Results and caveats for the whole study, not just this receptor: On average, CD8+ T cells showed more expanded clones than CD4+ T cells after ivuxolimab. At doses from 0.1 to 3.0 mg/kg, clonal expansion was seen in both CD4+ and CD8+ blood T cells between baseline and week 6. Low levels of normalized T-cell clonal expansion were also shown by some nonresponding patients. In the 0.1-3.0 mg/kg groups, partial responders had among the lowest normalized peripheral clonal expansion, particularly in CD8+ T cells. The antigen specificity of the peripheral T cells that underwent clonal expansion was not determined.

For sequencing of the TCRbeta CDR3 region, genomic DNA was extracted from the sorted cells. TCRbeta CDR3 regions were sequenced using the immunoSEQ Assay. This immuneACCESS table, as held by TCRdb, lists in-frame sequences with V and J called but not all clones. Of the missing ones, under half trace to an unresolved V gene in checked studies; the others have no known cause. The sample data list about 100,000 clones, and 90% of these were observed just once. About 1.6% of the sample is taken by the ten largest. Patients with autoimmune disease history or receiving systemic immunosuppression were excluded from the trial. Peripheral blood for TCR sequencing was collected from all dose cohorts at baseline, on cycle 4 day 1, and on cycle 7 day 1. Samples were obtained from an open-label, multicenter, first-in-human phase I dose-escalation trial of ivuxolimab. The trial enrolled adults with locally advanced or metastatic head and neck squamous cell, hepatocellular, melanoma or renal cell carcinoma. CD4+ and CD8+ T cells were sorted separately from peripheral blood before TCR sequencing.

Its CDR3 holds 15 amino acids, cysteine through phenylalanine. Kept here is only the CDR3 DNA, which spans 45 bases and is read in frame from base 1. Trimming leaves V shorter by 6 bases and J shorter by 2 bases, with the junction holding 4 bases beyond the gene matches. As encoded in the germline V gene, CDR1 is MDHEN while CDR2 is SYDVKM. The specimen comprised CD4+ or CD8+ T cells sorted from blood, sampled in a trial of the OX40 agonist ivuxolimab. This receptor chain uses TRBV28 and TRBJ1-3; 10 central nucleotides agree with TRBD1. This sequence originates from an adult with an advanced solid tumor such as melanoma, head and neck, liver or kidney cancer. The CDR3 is CASSTDRGPGNTIYF. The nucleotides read TGTGCCAGCAGCACCGACAGGGGGCCTGGAAACACCATATATTTT.